This T cell receptor beta chain was found in a study of blood T cell repertoires in COVID-19. There are 11 residues in the CDR3. Per germline, CDR1 ENHRY and CDR2 SYGVKD. The V gene lost 6 bases and the J gene lost 4 bases, with 6 bases spanning the gap. Participant-reported clinical history was the basis for cohort assignment. This table comes from immunoSEQ multiplex PCR, and its TCRdb copy is limited to in-frame clones, with some not included. This sample has 140,000 to 150,000 clones, with roughly 88% found just once. Sequencing input: PBMCs or T cells enriched from blood (not recorded which). The chain has TRBV10-3 and TRBJ1-2; D call uncertain. The sequence came from a woman aged 25-40 years with acute COVID-19. The CDR3 DNA sequence: TGTGCCATCAGCGGAGCCTATGGCTACACCTTC. Encoded protein: CAISGAYGYTF.